This passage covers 22 T cell receptor beta chains from one sample sequenced in a study of T cells expressing NK-cell markers. TCRdb reprocessed the 5' RACE reads and reports one entry per CDR3 protein, with no DNA. This listing includes approximately 460,000 distinct CDR3 sequences. The sequencing input was blood T cells: a sorted CD56 or NKG2C T cell subset, CD4+ or CD8+ T cells, or bulk PBMC T cells (not recorded which). Source of these receptors: a woman aged 18-70 years in good health.

The chain has TRBV6-5 and TRBJ2-3. The germline gives CDR1 MNHEY, CDR2 SVGAGI. This CDR3 spans 14 amino acids. This chain's CDR3 is CASSYSPNTDTQYF.

The V gene is TRBV6-5, the J gene TRBJ1-4; checking the TCRdb D call of TRBD1 is not possible without DNA. The CDR3 runs 14 residues. Per germline, CDR1 MNHEY and CDR2 SVGAGI. Here the CDR3 reads CASSSDRRNEKLFF.

The chain uses TRBV29-1 and TRBJ2-5. Germline CDR1 is SQVTM and CDR2 is ANQGSEA. The CDR3 length is 14 residues. This CDR3 reads CSVVRNWGTDTQYF.

The rearrangement joins TRBV11-1 to TRBJ2-1; TCRdb's assignment of TRBD2 cannot be checked, as there is no DNA. The CDR3 is made up of 18 amino acids. From germline, CDR1 is SGHAT and CDR2 FQDESV (reference sequence). CDR3 sequence: CASSHLGSGRSSYNEQFF.

This rearrangement joins TRBV20-1 to TRBJ2-1; the D gene TCRdb calls, TRBD2, cannot be checked with no DNA. Germline V gene sequence: CDR1 DFQATT, CDR2 SNEGSKA (reference sequence). The CDR3 is made up of 12 amino acids. This chain's CDR3 is CSARDRRVGQFF.

The J gene is TRBJ1-5, the V gene TRBV28; TCRdb gives TRBD1 as the D gene, but with no DNA this cannot be confirmed. The germline CDR1 and CDR2 sequences are MDHEN and SYDVKM. This CDR3 has 16 amino acids. The CDR3 sequence: CASRASVRQGVQPQHF.

The chain joins TRBV20-1 to TRBJ2-7; absent DNA, TCRdb's TRBD2 call cannot be checked. Germline V gene lookup returns CDR1 DFQATT and CDR2 SNEGSKA (reference sequence). The CDR3 is 16 amino acids. CDR3 loop: CSASFDLAGGNYEQYF.

The chain couples TRBV5-1 to TRBJ1-5. From germline, CDR1 is SGHRS and CDR2 YFSETQ. This CDR3 is built from 14 residues. The chain's CDR3 is CASSLDGINQPQHF.

V usage is TRBV5-1 and J usage is TRBJ2-7; TCRdb selects TRBD2, and the lack of DNA leaves this call unchecked. CDR3 length: 15 amino acids. Germline V CDR1 and CDR2: SGHRS, YFSETQ. CDR3 in amino acids: CASSSPGLAAYEQYF.

The rearrangement uses TRBV19 and TRBJ2-1; the D call from TCRdb, TRBD1, cannot be confirmed without DNA. CDR1 is LNHDA, CDR2 SQIVND, per germline (reference sequence). This CDR3 contains 14 residues. The CDR3 sequence is CASTPTGARNEQFF.

V usage is TRBV20-1 and J usage is TRBJ2-1; lacking DNA, the TRBD2 call made by TCRdb goes unchecked. The CDR3 has 15 amino acids. The V gene's germline CDR1 is DFQATT and CDR2 SNEGSKA (reference sequence). CDR3 in amino acids: CSARASGWEYNEQFF.

The rearrangement uses TRBV20-1 and TRBJ1-1; the D gene TCRdb calls, TRBD1, cannot be checked with no DNA. CDR3 length: 12 amino acids. The germline V gene encodes CDR1 DFQATT and CDR2 SNEGSKA (reference sequence). This chain's CDR3 is CSAHFRGTEAFF.

The J gene is TRBJ1-2, the V gene TRBV4-3. Germline V lookup: CDR1 LGHNA, CDR2 YSLEER. The length of the CDR3 is 16 residues. CDR3 sequence reads: CASSQTRAGANYGYTF.

This sequence joins TRBV9 and TRBJ2-1; TCRdb picks TRBD2, but there is no DNA to check that call. CDR1 and CDR2 (germline): SGDLS, YYNGEE. This CDR3 has 15 amino acids. The CDR3: CASSPREGENNEQFF.

The chain uses TRBV20-1 and TRBJ2-7; TCRdb's D gene call, TRBD1, goes unchecked for lack of DNA. This CDR3 is built from 14 residues. Germline CDR1 and CDR2: DFQATT and SNEGSKA (reference sequence). Here the CDR3 reads CSAPLDRVDYEQYF.

The genes are TRBV9 and TRBJ2-7; TCRdb lists TRBD2, though no DNA is available to test this call. The CDR3 runs to 14 residues. CDR1 SGDLS and CDR2 YYNGEE come from the germline V gene. The CDR3 spells CASSPGGVGYEQYF.

The chain links TRBV3-1 to TRBJ1-1; TCRdb calls TRBD1, which cannot be checked without DNA. Germline V gene data show CDR1 as LGHDT and CDR2 as YNNKEL (reference sequence). CDR3 size: 15 residues. The CDR3 spells CASSQMNRGLGVAFF.

The chain joins TRBV10-3 to TRBJ1-1. This CDR3 has 14 residues. CDR1 and CDR2 (germline): ENHRY, SYGVKD. CDR3 sequence reads: CAISVVDRNTEAFF.

The chain uses TRBV28 and TRBJ2-7; there is no DNA to check the TCRdb D call of TRBD2. CDR1 and CDR2 (germline): MDHEN, SYDVKM. This CDR3 is 12 amino acids long. This CDR3 reads CATLAGSYEQYF.

The V call is TRBV6-1, the J call TRBJ2-6. The CDR3 is 15 amino acids. Per germline, CDR1 MNHNS and CDR2 SASEGT. CDR3 protein: CASSEALAGANVLTF.

V is TRBV21-1 and J is TRBJ1-4; the TCRdb call, TRBD1, lacks DNA for checking. TRBV21-1 is described as a pseudogene. The CDR3 loop spans 15 amino acids. This CDR3 reads CASSKVRTRGEKLFF.

This chain joins TRBV4-3 and TRBJ1-5; without DNA, the TCRdb call of TRBD1 cannot be checked. Germline V lookup: CDR1 LGHNA, CDR2 YSLEER. CDR3 length: 14 amino acids. CDR3 sequence: CASSLGHDNQPQHF.